This TCR beta chain was found in a study of blood T cell repertoires in COVID-19. Study in general: COVID-19 samples collected from the United States, Italy and Spain covered acute and convalescent phases. The cDNA or gDNA used as material had been derived from T cells, B-cell-depleted T cells, or PBMCs.

Per germline, CDR1 SGHTA and CDR2 FQGNSA. Trimming cost V 3 bases and J 4 bases, with 21 bases left between them. CDR3 size: 17 residues. The sample holds a few counts of this clone. Authors' methods: Nucleated cell counts were estimated from reference gene primer amplification. TCRdb's table, derived via immunoSEQ multiplex PCR, lists solely in-frame clones and lacks some. That table furnishes V, J and clone size, whereas the DNA furnished D and trimming. Of around 60,000 clones detected, roughly 84% appear once; the ten largest clones hold about 16%. V usage is TRBV7-2 and J usage is TRBJ1-2; D call uncertain. The receptor was derived from a man between 60 and 70 years old with COVID-19, enrolled during active disease. The sequencing input was peripheral blood. CDR3 loop: CASSFSPWIRGGYGYTF. CDR3 DNA sequence: TGTGCCAGCAGCTTCTCCCCTTGGATCCGAGGCGGCTATGGCTACACCTTC.